These 23 T cell receptor beta chains originate from one sample sequenced in a study of cytomegalovirus exposure and HLA in healthy donors. Assay used: immunoSEQ multiplex PCR; TCRdb lists only in-frame clones, some missing. This table holds about 130,000 clones, 89% found once. The specimen was PBMCs. These receptors all come from a woman younger than 30 in good health and CMV-seronegative.

The V gene is TRBV15, the J gene TRBJ2-1, with 8 bases that match TRBD2. V lost 5 bases, J lost 3 bases, and 12 bases stayed unmatched. The CDR3 is 17 amino acids. The V gene's germline CDR1 is LNHNV and CDR2 YYDKDF (reference sequence). The CDR3 coding sequence is TGTGCCACCAGCGCACCCGTAGGGACTAGGTTCTACAATGAGCAGTTCTTC. Amino acids: CATSAPVGTRFYNEQFF.

The J gene is TRBJ1-1, the V gene TRBV19; 8 positions agree with TRBD1. CDR3 length equals 15 residues. The germline gives CDR1 LNHDA, CDR2 SQIVND (reference sequence). The trim removed 0 bases at V and 0 bases at J, leaving 0 bases unmatched. The CDR3 DNA sequence: TGTGCCAGTAGTATAGAGGACAGGGTGAACACTGAAGCTTTCTTT. As protein: CASSIEDRVNTEAFF.

The rearrangement joins TRBV7-8 to TRBJ2-7; no definite D call. With 3 bases removed from V and 4 bases from J, the gap between germline ends came to 7 bases. The CDR3 is 12 amino acids. From germline, CDR1 is SGHVS and CDR2 FQNEAQ. CDR3 region: CASSLGAYEQYF. The CDR3 region has the DNA TGTGCCAGCAGCTTGGGCGCGTACGAGCAGTACTTC.

Notes on this clone: Sequence at one end of the junction differs from germline and may be a read error. The gene calls are TRBV7-9 and TRBJ2-3, with unresolved D. This CDR3 is built from 14 residues. Looked up from germline, CDR1 is SEHNR and CDR2 is FQNEAQ (reference sequence). Here the CDR3 reads CTSSLPDGTDTQYF. Written as DNA, the CDR3 is TGTACCAGCAGCCTACCCGACGGGACAGATACGCAGTATTTT.

The chain carries TRBV6-6 and TRBJ1-3; weak D call: TRBD1 (6 bases). Trimming took 2 bases from V and 3 from J, leaving 11 bases between them. Germline V gene sequence: CDR1 MNHNY, CDR2 SVGAGI (reference sequence). This CDR3 has 15 amino acids. This chain's CDR3 is CASSYVAGVGNTIYF. The CDR3 bases are TGTGCCAGCAGTTACGTGGCAGGGGTTGGAAACACCATATATTTT.

The chain carries TRBV23-1 and TRBJ2-7; TRBD1 might be the D (5 bases). TRBV23-1 is sorted into the ORF group, with uncertain function. The ends were cut back, 0 bases at V and 0 bases at J, with 27 bases in the middle. CDR3 length: 21 amino acids. The DNA for the CDR3 is TGCGCCAGCAGTCAATCGATCATGCCCGGGCCCCCTGGGGCGTACTCCTACGAGCAGTACTTC. Protein sequence: CASSQSIMPGPPGAYSYEQYF.

Comment on this clone: Compared with germline, one end of the junction differs, possibly owing to a read error. The rearrangement links TRBV7-8 to TRBJ1-1; the D gene is possibly TRBD1 (5 bases). This CDR3 is 15 amino acids long. Germline values: CDR1 SGHVS, CDR2 FQNEAQ. In DNA, the CDR3 is TGTGCCAGCAGCGTAGCCGACAGCTTGAACACTGAAGCTTTCTTT. It specifies CASSVADSLNTEAFF.

This clone has just a few counts. This rearrangement joins TRBV4-1 to TRBJ2-2; possible D gene TRBD2, 6 bases. The CDR3 contains 12 residues. Trimming took off 8 bases at V and 5 bases at J, with 9 bases between the two ends. Germline assignment: CDR1 MGHRA and CDR2 YSYEKL. The CDR3 region has the DNA TGCGCCAGCTTAAGCGGGACCGGGGAGCTGTTTTTT. This codes for CASLSGTGELFF.

This chain uses TRBV5-1 with TRBJ2-6; D uncertain. CDR1 and CDR2 from the germline V gene are SGHRS and YFSETQ. Trimming left V 4 bases short and J 0 bases short, with 5 bases between. The CDR3 extends over 14 amino acids. CDR3 nucleotide sequence: TGCGCCAGCAGCGTCCGCTCTGGGGCCAACGTCCTGACTTTC. Translation gives CASSVRSGANVLTF. The full variable domain, with the rest looked up from reference TRBV5-1 and TRBJ2-6, is KAGVTQTPRYLIKTRGQQVTLSCSPISGHRSVSWYQQTPGQGLQFLFEYFSETQRNKGNFPGRFSGRQFSNSRSEMNVSTLELGDSALYLCASSVRSGANVLTFGAGSRLTVL.

The chain uses TRBV7-9 and TRBJ1-5, with D possibly TRBD1 on 5 matching bases. The CDR3 totals 15 residues. Germline CDR1 is SEHNR and CDR2 is FQNEAQ (reference sequence). Deletions cut 0 bases from V and 1 base from J, with 7 bases between. The CDR3 loop is CASSLAGQSNQPQHF. CDR3 in DNA: TGTGCCAGCAGCTTAGCGGGGCAAAGCAATCAGCCCCAGCATTTT.

The V and J genes are TRBV4-1 and TRBJ1-2; D uncertain. The CDR3 spans 15 residues. The V gene lost 1 base and the J gene lost 6 bases, with 15 bases spanning the gap. CDR1 is MGHRA and CDR2 is YSYEKL in the germline V gene. CDR3 amino acids: CASSQVGRAGNGYTF. CDR3 DNA sequence: TGCGCCAGCAGCCAAGTCGGCAGAGCAGGTAATGGCTACACCTTC.

Here the CDR3 DNA reads TGTGCCAGCATCCTGGGGGGACAGGGTTTCTCTGAGCAGTTCTTC. It translates to CASILGGQGFSEQFF. The chain joins TRBV25-1 to TRBJ2-1; 9 positions agree with TRBD1. Germline-derived CDR1 and CDR2 are MGHDK and SYGVNS. With 7 bases clipped from V and 9 bases from J, the junction kept 13 bases outside the gene matches. This CDR3 has 15 residues. Complete variable domain (other parts from reference TRBV25-1 and TRBJ2-1): EADIYQTPRYLVIGTGKKITLECSQTMGHDKMYWYQQDPGMELHLIHYSYGVNSTEKGDLSSESTVSRIRTEHFPLTLESARPSHTSQYLCASILGGQGFSEQFFGPGTRLTVL.

This rearrangement joins TRBV11-2 to TRBJ1-4; a possible D gene is TRBD1 (5 bases). Germline values: CDR1 SGHAT, CDR2 FQNNGV. CDR3 length equals 14 residues. V was clipped by 3 bases and J by 4 bases, with 9 bases between them. This CDR3 is CASSFRGDNEKLFF. In DNA form, the CDR3 reads TGTGCCAGCAGCTTCCGGGGGGATAATGAAAAACTGTTTTTT. Supplemented by reference TRBV11-2 and TRBJ1-4, the full variable domain reads EAGVAQSPRYKIIEKRQSVAFWCNPISGHATLYWYQQILGQGPKLLIQFQNNGVVDDSQLPKDRFSAERLKGVDSTLKIQPAKLEDSAVYLCASSFRGDNEKLFFGSGTQLSVL.

The V call is TRBV11-2, the J call TRBJ1-5; D is possibly TRBD1 (6 bases). Trimming cost V 5 bases and J 6 bases, with 20 bases left between them. CDR3 length: 16 amino acids. Germline lookup yields CDR1 SGHAT and CDR2 FQNNGV. The CDR3 protein is CASSPTKGGGTQPQHF. CDR3 DNA: TGTGCCAGCAGCCCGACTAAGGGTGGGGGCACTCAGCCCCAGCATTTT.

This clone was seen only a few times. CDR3: CATKSGNTIYF. The CDR3 DNA is TGTGCCACCAAATCTGGAAACACCATATATTTT. This chain links TRBV25-1 with TRBJ1-3; no clear D gene. Germline V gives CDR1 MGHDK, CDR2 SYGVNS. Between the trimmed V and J ends, which lost 10 bases and 1 base, there was a span of 5 bases. The CDR3 is made up of 11 amino acids.

The CDR3 loop reads CASSHAAGTSGSNEQFF. Here the CDR3 DNA reads TGTGCCAGCAGCCACGCGGCGGGGACTAGCGGGAGCAATGAGCAGTTCTTC. This chain connects TRBV5-6 to TRBJ2-1; 14 bases match TRBD2. V trimming: 4 bases; J trimming: 6 bases; junction bases outside the gene matches: 9. The germline CDR1 and CDR2 sequences are SGHDT and YYEEEE. CDR3 size: 17 residues.

V is TRBV11-2 and J is TRBJ2-5; no clear D. Germline CDR1 reads SGHAT; CDR2 reads FQNNGV. The CDR3 is 12 amino acids. V lost 7 bases and J 3 bases, leaving 9 bases between the germline ends. This chain's CDR3 is CASTRLEETQYF. The DNA for the CDR3 is TGTGCCAGCACCCGATTAGAAGAGACCCAGTACTTC.

This clone was observed once. V and J are TRBV5-1 and TRBJ2-1; perhaps TRBD1 as D (7 bases). V was trimmed by 3 bases and J by 9 bases, leaving 16 bases between them. This CDR3 region has 14 residues. Germline V gives CDR1 SGHRS, CDR2 YFSETQ. The CDR3 DNA reads as TGCGCCAGCAGCTCCCCAGCAGGGGGAGGTGAGCAGTTCTTC. Translated, it gives CASSSPAGGGEQFF.

The chain is built from TRBV5-1 and TRBJ1-1; weak D call: TRBD1 (5 bases). The CDR3 covers 14 residues. The V end lost 6 bases, the J end lost 5 bases, and 17 bases lay between the germline ends. Germline V gene sequence: CDR1 SGHRS, CDR2 YFSETQ. The CDR3 reads CASITPGVLTEAFF. The DNA of the CDR3 is TGCGCCAGCATCACCCCGGGGGTGTTGACTGAAGCTTTCTTT.

The chain links TRBV7-2 to TRBJ2-1; 7 bases are shared with TRBD1. V shed 7 bases and J 7 bases; nucleotides not matched to a gene: 10. Germline CDR1 and CDR2: SGHTA and FQGNSA. The CDR3 runs to 14 residues. The CDR3: CASTKQGPRNEQFF. Here the CDR3 DNA reads TGTGCCAGCACCAAACAGGGGCCTAGGAATGAGCAGTTCTTC.

The genes are TRBV7-9 and TRBJ2-3; 9 positions agree with TRBD2. This CDR3 spans 15 amino acids. J gave up 3 bases and V 2 bases, and 3 bases lay outside the gene matches. Germline lookup yields CDR1 SEHNR and CDR2 FQNEAQ (reference sequence). The CDR3 coding sequence is TGTGCCAGCAGCTTAAACGCGGGGGGGACAGATACGCAGTATTTT. Its translation is CASSLNAGGTDTQYF.

The sample holds a few counts of this clone. This chain joins TRBV13 and TRBJ2-7, with 8 positions matching TRBD2. V was pared by 0 bases and J by 2 bases, with 3 bases of the junction left unmatched. This CDR3 is 15 amino acids long. Germline V gene lookup returns CDR1 PRHDT and CDR2 FYEKMQ (reference sequence). In DNA form, the CDR3 reads TGTGCCAGCAGCTTAGGCCTCGGGGGGGCCTACGAGCAGTACTTC. Protein product: CASSLGLGGAYEQYF.

V gene TRBV6-6 combines with J gene TRBJ2-1; unclear D gene. This CDR3 comprises 16 residues. Trimming took 4 bases from V and 0 from J, leaving 13 bases between them. The germline V gene encodes CDR1 MNHNY and CDR2 SVGAGI (reference sequence). CDR3 DNA sequence: TGTGCCAGCAGTTCCTACGGCGGAAGCTCCTACAATGAGCAGTTCTTC. It specifies CASSSYGGSSYNEQFF.